This T cell receptor beta chain appears in the sequencing data of a study of blood T cell repertoires in COVID-19. The ends were cut back, 5 bases at V and 6 bases at J, with 10 bases in the middle. CDR1 SGHTA and CDR2 FQGTGA come from the germline V gene. This CDR3 spans 13 amino acids. TCRdb's table, derived via immunoSEQ multiplex PCR, lists solely in-frame clones and lacks some. The sample lists around 190,000 clones; under 90% were seen once. The sequence was obtained from a man aged 60 to 69 with acute or convalescent COVID-19. The rearrangement joins TRBV7-3 to TRBJ2-2; maybe TRBD2 (5 bases). Sequencing was done on a sample of peripheral blood. In DNA form, the CDR3 reads TGTGCCAGCAGCCCCGGAGGCCCCGGGGAGCTGTTTTTT. Protein sequence: CASSPGGPGELFF.